This T cell receptor (beta chain) was captured in a study of brain metastases from non-small cell lung cancer. Study-level findings and limits: In about 60% of brain metastases, T-cell clones were expanded compared with matched primary tumors. T-cell infiltration was lower in brain metastases than primaries (P < 0.001).

This clone was counted only a few times. The target antigen is unknown. V lost 5 bases to trimming and J lost 5 bases; unmatched junction nucleotides: 6. Germline V gene sequence: CDR1 SGHVS, CDR2 FNYEAQ. The CDR3 has 14 residues. Assay: immunoSEQ multiplex PCR; the TCRdb copy retains only in-frame clones and omits some. In the table there are 1,500 to 2,000 clones, about 89% of which are singletons. This clonotype was sampled from a donor over 35 with non-small cell lung cancer. This chain connects TRBV7-6 to TRBJ2-5, with 9 bases fitting TRBD2. The sequenced material came from primary lung tumor tissue. The DNA of the CDR3 is TGTGCCAGCAGCGGCGGGGGGGCCGGGGAGACCCAGTACTTC. Translated: CASSGGGAGETQYF.